This T cell receptor beta chain is drawn from a study of cytomegalovirus exposure and HLA in healthy donors. Study context: Researchers previously reported finding roughly 120 million unique TCR beta sequences from 170 million or so T cells. Study-wide points: Later on, an analysis showed TCR association rates differing by HLA locus, with DRB1 the most and HLA-C the fewest. Later analysis demonstrated an association between a missense DCLRE1C variant and TCR beta V- and J-gene trimming.

At the time of sampling, donors were nominally healthy, though unrecorded immune exposures were likely. As to this clone: What it binds is not known.

Germline V gene sequence: CDR1 LNHDA, CDR2 SQIVND (reference sequence). Trimming pared 3 bases from V and 2 bases from J, leaving 11 bases between. This CDR3 is 14 amino acids long. In the PCR, 60 Vbeta and 13 Jbeta primers were used. The data were produced by immunoSEQ multiplex PCR, yet TCRdb's version contains in-frame clones alone and is incomplete. The table records under 200,000 clones, 62% of them present only once. V usage is TRBV19 and J usage is TRBJ2-7; D perhaps matches TRBD1 (6 bases). The sequenced sample consisted of PBMCs. The sequence came from a man aged 35 to 55 in good health and CMV-seronegative. CDR3 sequence (DNA): TGTGCCAGTAGTATTGAGGACAGTACCTACGAGCAGTACTTC. Its protein is CASSIEDSTYEQYF.